What follows are 9 T cell receptor beta chains derived from one specimen sequenced in a study of blood T cells in healthy people across ages. The use of a sample-barcoded 5' primer and a J-beta primer mix characterized a second PCR of roughly 6 to 11 cycles. TCRdb redid the calling of the 5' RACE reads with MiXCR, one entry per CDR3 protein. The sample shows about 1.8 million distinct CDR3 sequences, about 50% of them seen only once. The material sequenced was blood. The receptors originated from a woman aged 40-49 years in good health.

The chain has TRBV7-9 and TRBJ2-7; D is tentatively TRBD1 or TRBD2 (5 bases each). Per germline, CDR1 SEHNR and CDR2 FQNEAQ (reference sequence). The CDR3 sequence is 12 residues long. V was trimmed by 5 bases and J by 5 bases, leaving 10 bases between them. This CDR3 reads CASSAPGHEQYF. CDR3 coding DNA: TGTGCCAGCAGCGCACCGGGGCACGAGCAGTACTTC.

This clonotype was seen only a few times. V usage is TRBV13 and J usage is TRBJ1-1, with 7 positions matching TRBD1. The germline V gene has CDR1 PRHDT and CDR2 FYEKMQ (reference sequence). With V trimmed by 5 bases and J by 4 bases, 4 bases remained unmatched. The CDR3 is 13 residues long. The CDR3 here is CASSPRGLTEAFF. The CDR3 DNA reads TGTGCCAGCAGCCCTAGGGGGCTCACTGAAGCTTTCTTT.

This clonotype was detected once. The J gene is TRBJ2-1, the V gene TRBV20-1, with unresolved D. Germline-derived CDR1 and CDR2 are DFQATT and SNEGSKA (reference sequence). This CDR3 spans 12 amino acids. The V end was cut by 5 bases, the J end by 0 bases, with 5 bases between. The CDR3 reads CSAPNSYNEQFF. The CDR3 coding sequence is TGCAGTGCTCCCAACTCCTACAATGAGCAGTTCTTC.

V is TRBV12-3 or TRBV12-4 and J is TRBJ2-1; 8 nucleotides line up with TRBD1. The trim removed 3 bases at V and 2 bases at J, leaving 3 bases unmatched. CDR3 length: 15 residues. The CDR3 region has the DNA TGTGCCAGCAGTTTTGCAGGGGGCGCCTACAATGAGCAGTTCTTC. The encoded protein is CASSFAGGAYNEQFF.

The V call is TRBV7-3, the J call TRBJ2-3; 11 bases fit TRBD1. This CDR3 region has 17 residues. Per germline, CDR1 SGHTA and CDR2 FQGTGA. V lost 2 bases and J lost 4; bases outside the gene matches: 8. The CDR3 bases are TGTGCCAGCAGCTTATCCGGACAGGGGGCGCGTCCAGATACGCAGTATTTT. This translates into CASSLSGQGARPDTQYF.

Only a few counts were recorded for this clonotype. DNA of the CDR3: TGCGCCAGCAGCCAGGCGGACAGGGGCTATGGCTACACCTTC. This encodes CASSQADRGYGYTF. V gene TRBV4-1 combines with J gene TRBJ1-2, with 9 bases that match TRBD1. Per germline, CDR1 MGHRA and CDR2 YSYEKL. The CDR3 is made up of 14 amino acids. V dropped 3 bases and J dropped 4; count of bases not matched to a gene: 3.

This chain uses TRBV28 with TRBJ1-5; D not certain. The CDR3 extends over 12 amino acids. The germline gives CDR1 MDHEN, CDR2 SYDVKM. Trimming left V 2 bases short and J 6 bases short, with 5 bases between. The CDR3 sequence is CASSLSFQPQHF. CDR3 sequence (DNA): TGTGCCAGCAGTTTAAGCTTTCAGCCCCAGCATTTT.

The table lists this clonotype with a few counts. This chain connects TRBV4-1 to TRBJ2-3; the match to TRBD2 covers 11 bases. V gave up 3 bases and J gave up 14 bases; unmatched junction bases: 7. Germline values: CDR1 MGHRA, CDR2 YSYEKL. The CDR3 runs to 13 residues. The CDR3 is CASSQGLAGGRYF. CDR3 DNA sequence: TGCGCCAGCAGCCAGGGATTAGCGGGGGGGCGGTATTTT.

CDR3 amino acids: CSAPIPRGTAYNEQFF. The CDR3 region has the DNA TGCAGTGCACCTATTCCGCGGGGAACCGCCTACAATGAGCAGTTCTTC. The chain employs TRBV20-1 and TRBJ2-1, with D possibly being TRBD2 (6 bases). V lost 6 bases to trimming and J lost 2 bases, with 20 bases between them. Germline CDR1 reads DFQATT; CDR2 reads SNEGSKA (reference sequence). The CDR3 is 16 residues long.